This T cell receptor (beta chain) comes out of a study of tumor-infiltrating lymphocytes in localized non-small cell lung cancer. Study as a whole: The cohort mixed smokers and never-smokers, several histologies, and some post-neoadjuvant-chemotherapy samples. Resected tumor was paired with non-adjacent uninvolved lung from the same patient. Findings of the study overall: Technical variation could not be separated from intratumor heterogeneity here.

This clone was seen a few times. The antigen remains unidentified. Profiling relied on immunoSEQ multiplex PCR, and the TCRdb table lists in-frame clones only, not all of them. The data contain tens of thousands of clones, less than 70% of them singletons. The sequenced material came from lung tumor tissue. The receptor comes from a human donor with non-small cell lung cancer.

The CDR3 here is CASSESRTGGVGKNIQYF. CDR3 nucleotide sequence: TGTGCCAGCAGTGAATCACGGACAGGGGGAGTAGGCAAAAACATTCAGTACTTC. J is TRBJ2-4 and V is TRBV6-1; 10 bases are a match to TRBD1. The J segment lost 3 bases and the V segment lost 2 bases, leaving 10 bases of the junction unmatched. From germline, CDR1 is MNHNS and CDR2 SASEGT. The CDR3 is made up of 18 amino acids.